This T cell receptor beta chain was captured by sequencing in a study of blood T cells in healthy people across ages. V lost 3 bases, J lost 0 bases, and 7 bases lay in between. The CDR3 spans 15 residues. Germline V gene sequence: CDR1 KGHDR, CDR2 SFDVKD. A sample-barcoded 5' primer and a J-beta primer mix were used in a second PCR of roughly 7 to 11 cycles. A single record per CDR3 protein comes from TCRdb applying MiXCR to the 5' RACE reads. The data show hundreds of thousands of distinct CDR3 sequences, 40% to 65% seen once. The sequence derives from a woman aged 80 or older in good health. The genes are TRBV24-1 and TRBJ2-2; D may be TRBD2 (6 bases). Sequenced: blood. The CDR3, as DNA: TGTGCCACCAGTGATCCGGGGGCGAACACCGGGGAGCTGTTTTTT. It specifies CATSDPGANTGELFF.